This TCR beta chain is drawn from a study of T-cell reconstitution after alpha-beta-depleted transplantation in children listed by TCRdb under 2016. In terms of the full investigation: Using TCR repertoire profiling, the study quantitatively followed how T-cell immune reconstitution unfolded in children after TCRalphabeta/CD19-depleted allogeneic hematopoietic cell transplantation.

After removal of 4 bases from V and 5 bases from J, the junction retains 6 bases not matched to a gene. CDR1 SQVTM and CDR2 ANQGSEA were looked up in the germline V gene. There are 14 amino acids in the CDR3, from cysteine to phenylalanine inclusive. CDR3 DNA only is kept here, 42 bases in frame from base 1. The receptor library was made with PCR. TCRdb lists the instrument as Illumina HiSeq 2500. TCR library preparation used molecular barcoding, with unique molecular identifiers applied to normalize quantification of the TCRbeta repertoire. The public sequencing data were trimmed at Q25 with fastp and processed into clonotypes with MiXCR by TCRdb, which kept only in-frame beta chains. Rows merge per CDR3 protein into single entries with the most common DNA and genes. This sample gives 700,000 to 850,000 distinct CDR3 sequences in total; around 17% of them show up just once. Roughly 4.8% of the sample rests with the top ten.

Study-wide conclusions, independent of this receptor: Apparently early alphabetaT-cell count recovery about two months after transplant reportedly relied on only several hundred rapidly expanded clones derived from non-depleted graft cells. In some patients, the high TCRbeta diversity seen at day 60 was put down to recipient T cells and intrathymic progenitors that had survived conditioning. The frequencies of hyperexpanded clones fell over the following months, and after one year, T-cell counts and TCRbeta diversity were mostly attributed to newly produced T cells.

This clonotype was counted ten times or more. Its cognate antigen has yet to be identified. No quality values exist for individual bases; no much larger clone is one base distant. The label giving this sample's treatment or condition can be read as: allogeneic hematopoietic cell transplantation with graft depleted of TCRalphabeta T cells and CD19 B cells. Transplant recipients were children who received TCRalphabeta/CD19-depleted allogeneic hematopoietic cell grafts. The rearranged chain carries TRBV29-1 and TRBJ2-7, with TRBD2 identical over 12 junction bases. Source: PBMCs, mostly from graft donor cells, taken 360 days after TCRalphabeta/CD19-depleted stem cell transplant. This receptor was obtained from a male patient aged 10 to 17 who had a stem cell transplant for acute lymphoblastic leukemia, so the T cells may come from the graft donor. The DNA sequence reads TGCAGCGTTGGAGGACTAGCGGGAACCAACGAGCAGTACTTC. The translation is CSVGGLAGTNEQYF.